This is a list of T cell receptor beta chains from one sample in a study of cytomegalovirus exposure and HLA in healthy donors. The data were produced by immunoSEQ multiplex PCR, yet TCRdb's version contains in-frame clones alone and is incomplete. The table has 110,000 or so clones, just under 70% seen once; the top ten hold roughly 5.3%. Sequenced material: PBMCs. The source is a woman between 65 and 79 years old in good health and CMV-seropositive. The CDR3 runs from the conserved cysteine through the conserved F or W. The order of the fields is clone size, J gene, D gene, V gene, CDR3 DNA, CDR3 protein. A D gene is named only where the DNA matches it firmly. The size entry is marked missing in some rows and otherwise reads once, few, many or a size class.

size: NA
J: TRBJ1-2
D: NA
V: TRBV11-2
DNA: TGTGCCAGCAGCCCCACAGGGTTCTATGGCTACACCTTC
CDR3: CASSPTGFYGYTF

size: few
J: TRBJ1-6
D: TRBD1
V: TRBV6-6
DNA: TGTGCCAGCAGTTACTCAGGACAGGGCCAATCACCCCTCCACTTT
CDR3: CASSYSGQGQSPLHF

size: NA
J: TRBJ2-7
D: TRBD2
V: TRBV6-5
DNA: TGTGCCAGCACCCCACTAGCGGGGGGCGAGCAGTACTTC
CDR3: CASTPLAGGEQYF

size: NA
J: TRBJ1-5
D: NA
V: TRBV15
DNA: TGTGCCACCAGCCGTGCGGGGGGGGCAGGGAACCAGCCCCAGCATTTT
CDR3: CATSRAGGAGNQPQHF

size: NA
J: TRBJ1-2
D: TRBD1
V: TRBV4-2
DNA: TGTGCCAGCAGCCCGAATGACAGGGACTATGGCTACACCTTC
CDR3: CASSPNDRDYGYTF

size: NA
J: TRBJ1-2
D: TRBD1
V: TRBV5-4
DNA: TGTGCCAGCAGCGGCGACAGGGGGACTGCTGGCTACACCTTC
CDR3: CASSGDRGTAGYTF

size: NA
J: TRBJ1-2
D: NA
V: TRBV9
DNA: TGTGCCAGCAGCGTAGGTACAGGGCGGAATGGCTACACCTTC
CDR3: CASSVGTGRNGYTF

size: NA
J: TRBJ2-3
D: TRBD2
V: TRBV5-6
DNA: TGTGCCAGCAGCACCCCAGCGGGGGGACCCCGGGGAGATACGCAGTATTTT
CDR3: CASSTPAGGPRGDTQYF

size: NA
J: TRBJ2-3
D: TRBD2
V: TRBV10-3
DNA: TGTGCCATCAGTGAACTAGCGGGGGGCACAGATACGCAGTATTTT
CDR3: CAISELAGGTDTQYF

size: NA
J: TRBJ1-1
D: NA
V: TRBV19
DNA: TGTGCCAGTACCAAGGGGGGGGGAGTGAACACTGAAGCTTTCTTT
CDR3: CASTKGGGVNTEAFF

size: NA
J: TRBJ2-3
D: NA
V: TRBV10-3
DNA: TGTGCCATTCTCGGTGGGCTCGCAGATACGCAGTATTTT
CDR3: CAILGGLADTQYF

size: NA
J: TRBJ2-3
D: TRBD2
V: TRBV4-3
DNA: TGCGCCAGCAGCGGGCTAGCGGGAGATACGCAGTATTTT
CDR3: CASSGLAGDTQYF